The next 27 T cell receptor beta chains were all read from a single sample in a study of cytomegalovirus exposure and HLA in healthy donors. The PCR was carried out with 60 Vbeta primers and 13 Jbeta primers. Using immunoSEQ multiplex PCR, the repertoire was profiled, and TCRdb retains in-frame clones only, with some absent. The sample lists more than 150,000 clones; around four fifths were seen once. The sequencing input was PBMCs. These TCRs come from a woman in her twenties or thirties in good health and CMV-seronegative.

This clone has only one observation. The chain combines TRBV5-6 with TRBJ1-3; D call uncertain. Per germline, CDR1 SGHDT and CDR2 YYEEEE. V lost 1 base to trimming and J lost 4 bases, with 15 bases between them. The CDR3 is 16 amino acids. For the CDR3, the DNA is TGTGCCAGCAGCTTGAGTCTGACTTCGGGGGGAAACACCATATATTTT. It codes for CASSLSLTSGGNTIYF.

The chain joins TRBV10-1 to TRBJ1-1; D uncertain. Trimming removed 3 bases at V and 1 base at J, with 9 bases between. The length of the CDR3 is 14 residues. CDR1 and CDR2 (germline): WNHNN, SYGVQD (reference sequence). The CDR3 protein is CASSESVENTEAFF. DNA of the CDR3: TGCGCCAGCAGTGAATCGGTAGAGAACACTGAAGCTTTCTTT.

The chain recombines TRBV6-4 with TRBJ2-2, with D maybe TRBD1 (5 bases). V lost 2 bases and J lost 1, with 14 bases in between. The CDR3 extends over 17 amino acids. Germline V gene data show CDR1 as MRHNA and CDR2 as SNTAGT. The CDR3 loop is CASSDATVRVNTGELFF. The CDR3 DNA sequence: TGTGCCAGCAGTGACGCGACAGTCCGAGTGAACACCGGGGAGCTGTTTTTT.

The chain combines TRBV5-1 with TRBJ2-3; 7 bases map to TRBD1. The germline V gene encodes CDR1 SGHRS and CDR2 YFSETQ. The V segment lost 0 bases and the J segment 9 bases; nucleotides outside the gene matches: 10. The CDR3 consists of 15 residues. The CDR3 sequence: CASSLAEQGQRTQYF. In DNA form, the CDR3 reads TGCGCCAGCAGCTTGGCCGAGCAGGGACAGAGGACGCAGTATTTT.

This clone showed up just a few times. V and J are TRBV7-9 and TRBJ2-1, with 7 bases matching TRBD1. Looked up from germline, CDR1 is SEHNR and CDR2 is FQNEAQ (reference sequence). The CDR3 totals 15 residues. V was clipped by 3 bases and J by 4 bases; unmatched bases: 6. As DNA, the CDR3 is TGTGCCAGCAGCTTCGGGACAGTCAATTACAATGAGCAGTTCTTC. Translating it yields CASSFGTVNYNEQFF.

The genes are TRBV5-1 and TRBJ2-5, with 10 bases fitting TRBD1. The CDR3 extends over 13 amino acids. Germline V gene sequence: CDR1 SGHRS, CDR2 YFSETQ. Losses at the gene ends were 4 bases for V and 7 bases for J; bases not matched to a gene: 4. The CDR3 loop is CASSPRTGGTQYF. Here the CDR3 DNA reads TGCGCCAGCAGCCCGCGGACAGGGGGGACCCAGTACTTC. The variable domain in full, completed from reference TRBV5-1 and TRBJ2-5, reads KAGVTQTPRYLIKTRGQQVTLSCSPISGHRSVSWYQQTPGQGLQFLFEYFSETQRNKGNFPGRFSGRQFSNSRSEMNVSTLELGDSALYLCASSPRTGGTQYFGPGTRLLVL.

This rearrangement joins TRBV9 to TRBJ1-6; TRBD1 is a possible D gene (6 bases). Trimming took 2 bases from V and 6 from J, leaving 9 bases between them. The CDR3 has 14 amino acids. Germline V gene lookup returns CDR1 SGDLS and CDR2 YYNGEE. In DNA form, the CDR3 reads TGTGCCAGCAGCGTCAGGACAGCTAATTCACCCCTCCACTTT. Translating it yields CASSVRTANSPLHF.

This chain connects TRBV7-3 to TRBJ2-3; TRBD2 matches 12 bases. The junction had 7 bases not matched to a gene; V was cut back by 5 bases and J by 1 base. Germline V gene sequence: CDR1 SGHTA, CDR2 FQGTGA. This CDR3 is built from 17 residues. The CDR3 bases are TGTGCCAGCAGCCCGGGACTAGCGGGTTTCGGCACAGATACGCAGTATTTT. Protein sequence: CASSPGLAGFGTDTQYF.

This chain uses TRBV30 with TRBJ1-4, with D possibly matching TRBD1 (5 bases). Trimming took 0 bases from V and 7 from J, leaving 15 bases between them. CDR1 GTSNPN and CDR2 SVGIG come from the germline V gene (reference sequence). This CDR3 is 15 amino acids long. In DNA form, the CDR3 reads TGTGCCTGGAGTGTAGTCGGGCAGGGTGGTGAAAAACTGTTTTTT. Protein sequence: CAWSVVGQGGEKLFF.

The chain couples TRBV29-1 to TRBJ2-7, with TRBD2 identical over 16 bases. CDR1 is SQVTM, CDR2 ANQGSEA, per germline. J lost 6 bases, V lost 6 bases, and 11 bases had no gene match. CDR3 length equals 16 residues. The CDR3 protein is CSVAPGLAGGPLEQYF. CDR3 coding DNA: TGCAGCGTCGCGCCGGGACTAGCGGGGGGGCCCCTCGAGCAGTACTTC.

The V and J genes are TRBV6-1 and TRBJ2-1; TRBD2 agrees at 12 bases. The CDR3 runs to 15 residues. V shed 2 bases, J shed 7 bases, and the junction held 3 bases outside the gene matches. Germline-derived CDR1 and CDR2 are MNHNS and SASEGT. CDR3 coding DNA: TGTGCCAGCAGTGAAACTAGCGGGGGGTGGAATGAGCAGTTCTTC. As protein: CASSETSGGWNEQFF.

This rearrangement joins TRBV13 to TRBJ2-7; 7 bases map to TRBD1. Germline V lookup: CDR1 PRHDT, CDR2 FYEKMQ (reference sequence). This CDR3 region has 14 residues. Germline trimming cut 4 bases from V and 4 bases from J; bases unmatched to any gene: 7. The CDR3: CASSYDRAGYEQYF. CDR3 in DNA: TGTGCCAGCAGCTACGACAGGGCAGGGTACGAGCAGTACTTC.

The rearrangement links TRBV19 to TRBJ1-1; weak D call: TRBD1 (6 bases). Per germline, CDR1 LNHDA and CDR2 SQIVND (reference sequence). CDR3 length: 15 amino acids. V lost 6 bases and J lost 4, with 18 bases in between. CDR3 coding DNA: TGTGCCAGTAGGCGGGGGGCCGAGGGTGGCACTGAAGCTTTCTTT. Translating gives CASRRGAEGGTEAFF.

The chain links TRBV18 to TRBJ2-1; TRBD2 aligns across 9 bases. This CDR3 is built from 17 residues. CDR1 and CDR2 from the germline V gene are KGHSH and LQKENI. After removal of 0 bases from V and 2 bases from J, the junction contained 5 bases not matched to a gene. CDR3 protein: CASSPPFGGGAYNEQFF. CDR3 in DNA: TGTGCCAGCTCACCACCGTTCGGCGGGGGGGCCTACAATGAGCAGTTCTTC.

The chain carries TRBV13 and TRBJ2-7; 7 nucleotides agree with TRBD1. Germline V lookup: CDR1 PRHDT, CDR2 FYEKMQ (reference sequence). V lost 4 bases, J lost 0 bases, and 9 bases stayed unmatched. The CDR3 spans 16 residues. This chain's CDR3 is CASSSGPGTDSYEQYF. Written as DNA, the CDR3 is TGTGCCAGCAGCTCGGGACCCGGGACAGACTCCTACGAGCAGTACTTC. Complete variable domain (other parts from reference TRBV13 and TRBJ2-7): AAGVIQSPRHLIKEKRETATLKCYPIPRHDTVYWYQQGPGQDPQFLISFYEKMQSDKGSIPDRFSAQQFSDYHSELNMSSLELGDSALYFCASSSGPGTDSYEQYFGPGTRLTVT.

The V and J genes are TRBV7-3 and TRBJ2-1, with 7 bases aligning to TRBD1. After removal of 5 bases from V and 4 bases from J, the junction contained 11 bases not matched to a gene. In germline, CDR1 is SGHTA, CDR2 FQGTGA. The CDR3 has 16 residues. The CDR3 DNA is TGTGCCAGCAGCGCAACCGGGACAGACGGGTACAATGAGCAGTTCTTC. It specifies CASSATGTDGYNEQFF.

The gene calls are TRBV6-5 and TRBJ1-1, with TRBD1 matching 7 bases. Germline CDR1 reads MNHEY; CDR2 reads SVGAGI. V trimming: 2 bases; J trimming: 0 bases; junction bases outside the gene matches: 3. The CDR3 extends over 15 amino acids. CDR3 protein: CASSYRGRVNTEAFF. As DNA, the CDR3 is TGTGCCAGCAGTTACAGGGGGCGCGTGAACACTGAAGCTTTCTTT.

The CDR3 reads CASSPGGGETQYF. The CDR3 DNA sequence: TGTGCCAGCAGCCCTGGGGGGGGAGAGACCCAGTACTTC. This chain uses TRBV6-6 with TRBJ2-5, with 7 bases that match TRBD2. The germline V gene encodes CDR1 MNHNY and CDR2 SVGAGI (reference sequence). V was clipped by 6 bases and J by 4 bases; unmatched bases: 5. The CDR3 has 13 residues.

This clone was seen a handful of times. The chain carries TRBV2 and TRBJ1-2, with D hard to call. Trimming shortened V by 7 bases and J by 0 bases, and 15 bases separated the two germline ends. In germline, CDR1 is SNHLY, CDR2 FYNNEI. The CDR3 runs to 15 residues. The CDR3 region is CASKEGGGTNYGYTF. CDR3 coding DNA: TGTGCCAGCAAGGAGGGAGGCGGCACTAACTATGGCTACACCTTC.

The genes are TRBV2 and TRBJ1-5; D ambiguous. The CDR3 loop spans 14 amino acids. Trimming shortened V by 7 bases and J by 3 bases, and 13 bases separated the two germline ends. Germline CDR1 SNHLY, CDR2 FYNNEI. DNA of the CDR3: TGTGCCAGCACCTTAGAGGTGGCCAATCAGCCCCAGCATTTT. Protein product: CASTLEVANQPQHF.

The V call is TRBV5-1, the J call TRBJ2-6; a weak D match, TRBD1 (6 bases). Germline V gene sequence: CDR1 SGHRS, CDR2 YFSETQ. The CDR3 is 21 amino acids. The ends were cut back, 0 bases at V and 2 bases at J, with 24 bases in the middle. In nucleotides, the CDR3 is TGCGCCAGCAGCTTGGCGGATCCGGCGACAGGCCTATGGGCTGGGGCCAACGTCCTGACTTTC. Its protein is CASSLADPATGLWAGANVLTF.

This sequence joins TRBV7-2 and TRBJ2-1; 7 bases are shared with TRBD1. This CDR3 is built from 13 residues. Per the germline V gene, CDR1 is SGHTA and CDR2 is FQGNSA. The V gene end was trimmed by 5 bases and the J gene end by 7 bases; junction bases not matched to a gene: 5. CDR3 loop: CASSPDRVNEQFF. The CDR3 DNA reads TGTGCCAGCAGCCCTGACAGGGTGAATGAGCAGTTCTTC.

The chain is built from TRBV7-8 and TRBJ1-2; 7 bases line up with TRBD1. This CDR3 has 15 amino acids. Per the germline V gene, CDR1 is SGHVS and CDR2 is FQNEAQ. J gave up 5 bases and V 5 bases, and 11 bases lay outside the gene matches. The CDR3 spells CASSPLTGQSYGYTF. CDR3 nucleotide sequence: TGTGCCAGCAGCCCCCTGACGGGACAGTCTTATGGCTACACCTTC.

Only a few counts were recorded for this clone. This sequence joins TRBV7-8 and TRBJ1-4, with D uncertain. CDR1 is SGHVS and CDR2 is FQNEAQ in the germline V gene. This CDR3 contains 14 residues. The V end was cut by 5 bases, the J end by 1 base, with 8 bases between. This CDR3 is CASSPSGTNEKLFF. CDR3 in DNA: TGTGCCAGCAGCCCCTCGGGAACTAATGAAAAACTGTTTTTT. The full variable domain, with the rest looked up from reference TRBV7-8 and TRBJ1-4, is GAGVSQSPRYKVAKRGQDVALRCDPISGHVSLFWYQQALGQGPEFLTYFQNEAQLDKSGLPSDRFFAERPEGSVSTLKIQRTQQEDSAVYLCASSPSGTNEKLFFGSGTQLSVL.

This clone is a singleton in its sample. The chain combines TRBV4-3 with TRBJ2-7; the D gene is possibly TRBD2 (6 bases). The V gene's germline CDR1 is LGHNA and CDR2 YSLEER. V shed 5 bases and J shed 5 bases, with 13 bases lying between them. This CDR3 comprises 13 residues. CDR3 sequence (DNA): TGCGCCAGCAGCTCTCGGCCGGGGGACGAGCAGTACTTC. Protein: CASSSRPGDEQYF.

The chain has TRBV27 and TRBJ1-2, with D possibly matching TRBD1 (5 bases). With 3 bases removed from V and 4 bases from J, the gap between germline ends came to 9 bases. The germline V gene encodes CDR1 MNHEY and CDR2 SMNVEV (reference sequence). This CDR3 is 13 amino acids long. Here the CDR3 reads CASSFRQSYGYTF. CDR3 nucleotide sequence: TGTGCCAGCAGTTTCAGACAGAGCTATGGCTACACCTTC.

This clone was counted between two and nine times. The genes are TRBV10-2 and TRBJ2-2; D might be TRBD2 (5 bases). The germline gives CDR1 WSHSY, CDR2 SAAADI. CDR3 length equals 15 residues. Trimming removed 6 bases at V and 6 bases at J, with 17 bases between. CDR3 nucleotides: TGCGCCAGCAGCGTAGCTAGCCGGGTAGCCGGGGAGCTGTTTTTT. This encodes CASSVASRVAGELFF.